The sequence of this T cell receptor beta chain was determined in a study of a mutant IDH1 vaccine in newly diagnosed glioma. At the level of the study: Radiotherapy alone preceded vaccination by 4-6 weeks; alternatively, vaccination started with temozolomide cycles. The sex distribution of treated patients was around 60% male and about 38% female, with a mean age of around 43 years. Before enrollment, the patients had been treated with radiotherapy alone, temozolomide alone, or both together. Most of them had received both. Findings and limits, study-wide: It seemed that pseudoprogression was not linked to changes in the top peripheral T cell clonotypes.

As concerns this clone: Its antigen is unknown.

Germline-derived CDR1 and CDR2 are SGHDT and YYEEEE. The CDR3 extends over 18 amino acids. V shed 4 bases, J shed 2 bases, and the junction held 14 bases outside the gene matches. Using immunoSEQ multiplex PCR, the repertoire was profiled, and TCRdb retains in-frame clones only, with some absent. The repertoire holds 31,000 or so clones, with about 73% as singletons. Documented time point: week 11, during vaccination. Topical imiquimod was applied with each vaccine dose, which held 300 ug of mutant IDH1 20-mer peptide. The TCR originated in a man in his thirties or forties with glioma. The source material was PBMCs, sampled from a glioma patient whose treatment included an IDH1 peptide vaccine. The chain is built from TRBV5-6 and TRBJ2-1, with 8 bases fitting TRBD1. CDR3 sequence (DNA): TGTGCCAGCAGCATCCGACAGGGGCGCAGCCTTACCTACAATGAGCAGTTCTTC. Amino acids: CASSIRQGRSLTYNEQFF.